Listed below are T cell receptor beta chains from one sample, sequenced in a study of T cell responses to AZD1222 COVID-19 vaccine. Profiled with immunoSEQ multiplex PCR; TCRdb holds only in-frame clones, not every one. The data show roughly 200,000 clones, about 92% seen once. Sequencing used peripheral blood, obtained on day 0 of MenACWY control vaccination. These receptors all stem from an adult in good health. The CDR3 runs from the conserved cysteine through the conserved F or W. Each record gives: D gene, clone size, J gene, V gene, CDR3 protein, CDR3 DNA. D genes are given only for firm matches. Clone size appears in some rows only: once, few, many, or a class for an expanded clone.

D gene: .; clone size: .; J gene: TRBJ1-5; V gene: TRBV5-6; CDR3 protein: CASSSTISPQHF; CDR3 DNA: TGTGCCAGCAGCTCCACTATTTCCCCCCAGCATTTT
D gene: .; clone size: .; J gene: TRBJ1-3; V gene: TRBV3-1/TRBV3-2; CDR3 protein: CASSQGGSGNTIYF; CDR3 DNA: TGTGCCAGCAGCCAGGGCGGCTCTGGAAACACCATATATTTT
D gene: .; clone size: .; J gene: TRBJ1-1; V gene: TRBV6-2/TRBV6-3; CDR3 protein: CASSYGGRGSTEAFF; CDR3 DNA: TGTGCCAGCAGTTACGGGGGCAGGGGATCCACTGAAGCTTTCTTT
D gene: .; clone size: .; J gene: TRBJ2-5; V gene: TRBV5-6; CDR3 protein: CASSRAGGATQYF; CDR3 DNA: TGTGCCAGCAGCCGGGCGGGCGGTGCGACCCAGTACTTC
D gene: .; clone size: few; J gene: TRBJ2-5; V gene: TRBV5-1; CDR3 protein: CASSYGTGVQETQYF; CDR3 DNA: TGCGCCAGCAGCTACGGGACGGGCGTCCAAGAGACCCAGTACTTC
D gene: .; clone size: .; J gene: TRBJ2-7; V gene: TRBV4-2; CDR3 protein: CASSQDRGQQQYF; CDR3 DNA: TGTGCCAGCAGCCAAGATCGCGGGCAGCAGCAGTACTTC
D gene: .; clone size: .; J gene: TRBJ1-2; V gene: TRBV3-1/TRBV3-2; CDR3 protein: CASSQGGYGYTF; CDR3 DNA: TGTGCCAGCAGCCAGGGGGGCTATGGCTACACCTTC
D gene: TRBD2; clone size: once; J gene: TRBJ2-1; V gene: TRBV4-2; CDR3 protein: CASSQVLAGGPNEQFF; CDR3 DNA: TGTGCCAGCAGCCAAGTTCTAGCGGGGGGGCCCAATGAGCAGTTCTTC
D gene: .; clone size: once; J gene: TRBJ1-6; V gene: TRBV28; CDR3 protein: CASSYQGPLHF; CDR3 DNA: TGTGCCAGCAGTTATCAGGGACCCCTCCACTTT
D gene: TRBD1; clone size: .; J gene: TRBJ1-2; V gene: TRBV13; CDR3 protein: CASSTRGQGVGYTF; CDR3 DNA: TGTGCCAGCAGCACCCGGGGACAGGGAGTTGGCTACACCTTC
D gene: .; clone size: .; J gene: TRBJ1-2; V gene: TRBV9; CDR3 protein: CASSGEGGASYGYTF; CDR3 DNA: TGTGCCAGCAGCGGAGAGGGGGGTGCGAGCTATGGCTACACCTTC
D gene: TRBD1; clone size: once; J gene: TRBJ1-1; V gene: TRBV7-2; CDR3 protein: CASSRSRGRSNTEAFF; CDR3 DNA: TGTGCCAGCAGCCGTAGCAGGGGGCGGTCGAACACTGAAGCTTTCTTT
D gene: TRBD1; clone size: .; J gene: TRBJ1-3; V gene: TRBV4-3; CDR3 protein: CASSGGTGTGNTIYF; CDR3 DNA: TGCGCCAGCAGCGGAGGGACAGGGACTGGAAACACCATATATTTT
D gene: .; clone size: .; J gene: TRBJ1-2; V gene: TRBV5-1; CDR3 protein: CASSLEGRYGYTF; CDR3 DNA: TGCGCCAGCAGCTTGGAGGGGCGCTATGGCTACACCTTC
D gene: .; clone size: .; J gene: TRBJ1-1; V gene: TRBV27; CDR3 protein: CASSNPVVGRGGTEAFF; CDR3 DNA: TGTGCCAGTAGCAACCCAGTCGTCGGCCGCGGGGGCACTGAAGCTTTCTTT
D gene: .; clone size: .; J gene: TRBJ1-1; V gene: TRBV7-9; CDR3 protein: CASSLPGSNTEAFF; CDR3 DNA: TGTGCCAGCAGCTTGCCAGGATCGAACACTGAAGCTTTCTTT
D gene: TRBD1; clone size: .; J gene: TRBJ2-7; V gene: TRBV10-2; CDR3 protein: CASSGQGYEQYF; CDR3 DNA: TGCGCCAGCAGCGGACAGGGCTACGAGCAGTACTTC
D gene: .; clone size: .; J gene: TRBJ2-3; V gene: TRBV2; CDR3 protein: CASSEKGPLVDTQYF; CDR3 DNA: TGTGCCAGCAGTGAAAAGGGACCGCTGGTTGATACGCAGTATTTT
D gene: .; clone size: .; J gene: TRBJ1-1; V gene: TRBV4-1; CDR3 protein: CASSNAGDRTQNTEAFF; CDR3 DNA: TGCGCCAGCAGCAATGCAGGGGATAGGACCCAGAACACTGAAGCTTTCTTT
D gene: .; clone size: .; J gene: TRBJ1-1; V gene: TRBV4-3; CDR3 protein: CASSQEIRPFLNTEAFF; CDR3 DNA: TGCGCCAGCAGCCAAGAAATCCGGCCCTTTCTGAACACTGAAGCTTTCTTT
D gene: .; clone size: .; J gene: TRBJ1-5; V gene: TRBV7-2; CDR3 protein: CASSSQFYSNQPQHF; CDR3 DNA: TGTGCCAGCAGCTCTCAGTTCTATAGCAATCAGCCCCAGCATTTT
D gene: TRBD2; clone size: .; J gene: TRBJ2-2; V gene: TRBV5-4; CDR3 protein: CASSPSGGTNTGELFF; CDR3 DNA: TGTGCCAGCAGCCCTAGCGGGGGGACGAACACCGGGGAGCTGTTTTTT
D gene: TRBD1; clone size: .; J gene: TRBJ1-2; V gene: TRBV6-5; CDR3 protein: CASSGTGEYSYTF; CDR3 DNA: TGTGCCAGCAGCGGGACAGGCGAGTATAGCTACACCTTC
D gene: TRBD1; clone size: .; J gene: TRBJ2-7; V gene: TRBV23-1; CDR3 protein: CASRKPDRGLSAYEQYF; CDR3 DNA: TGCGCCAGCAGAAAACCGGACAGGGGCCTAAGCGCCTACGAGCAGTACTTC
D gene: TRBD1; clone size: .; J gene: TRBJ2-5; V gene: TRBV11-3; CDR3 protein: CASSLADRRYQETQYF; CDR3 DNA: TGTGCCAGCAGCTTAGCGGACAGGAGGTACCAAGAGACCCAGTACTTC
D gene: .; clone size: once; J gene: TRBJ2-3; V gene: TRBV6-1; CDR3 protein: CASSDPGTLYTDTQYF; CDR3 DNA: TGTGCCAGCAGTGACCCCGGGACTCTTTACACAGATACGCAGTATTTT
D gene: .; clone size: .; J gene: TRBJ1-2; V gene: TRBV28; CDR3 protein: CASRTTNYGYTF; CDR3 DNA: TGTGCCAGCAGAACTACTAACTATGGCTACACCTTC
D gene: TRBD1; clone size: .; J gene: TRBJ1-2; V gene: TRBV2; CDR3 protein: CASVQGGDGYTF; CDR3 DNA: TGTGCCAGCGTTCAGGGGGGCGATGGCTACACCTTC
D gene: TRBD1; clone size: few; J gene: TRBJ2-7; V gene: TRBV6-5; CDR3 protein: CASSYAIGQGYEQYF; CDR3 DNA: TGTGCCAGCAGTTACGCCATAGGACAGGGCTACGAGCAGTACTTC
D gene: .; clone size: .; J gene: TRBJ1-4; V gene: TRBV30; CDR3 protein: CAWSALTQSEKLFF; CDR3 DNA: TGTGCCTGGAGTGCCTTGACACAGAGTGAAAAACTGTTTTTT
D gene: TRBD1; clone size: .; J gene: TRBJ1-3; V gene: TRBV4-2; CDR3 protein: CASTPYIRQGSGNTIYF; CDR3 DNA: TGTGCCAGCACCCCTTATATCCGACAGGGCTCTGGAAACACCATATATTTT
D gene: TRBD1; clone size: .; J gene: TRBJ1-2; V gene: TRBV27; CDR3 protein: CASSSPGTGNYGYTF; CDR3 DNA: TGTGCCAGCAGTTCCCCCGGGACAGGGAACTATGGCTACACCTTC
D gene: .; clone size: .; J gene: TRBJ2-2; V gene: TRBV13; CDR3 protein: CASSPTIVGRGNGELFF; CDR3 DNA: TGTGCCAGCAGCCCGACAATAGTGGGAAGGGGAAACGGGGAGCTGTTTTTT
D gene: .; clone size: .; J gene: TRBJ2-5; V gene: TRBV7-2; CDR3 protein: CASSLARGRAQETQYF; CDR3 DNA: TGTGCCAGCAGCTTAGCCCGAGGCAGGGCCCAAGAGACCCAGTACTTC
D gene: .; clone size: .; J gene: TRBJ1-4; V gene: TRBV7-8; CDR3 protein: CASSQNVRPNEKLFF; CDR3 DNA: TGTGCCAGCAGCCAAAATGTAAGGCCTAATGAAAAACTGTTTTTT
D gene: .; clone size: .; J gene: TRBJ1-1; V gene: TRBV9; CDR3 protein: CASSVDEGGSAFF; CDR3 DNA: TGTGCCAGCAGCGTAGATGAGGGAGGTAGTGCTTTCTTT
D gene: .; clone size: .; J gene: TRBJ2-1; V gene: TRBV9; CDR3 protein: CASSLNLHSYNEQFF; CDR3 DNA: TGTGCCAGCAGCCTCAATTTACACTCCTACAATGAGCAGTTCTTC
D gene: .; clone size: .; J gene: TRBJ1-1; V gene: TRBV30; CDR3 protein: CAWSVTQNTEAFF; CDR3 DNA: TGTGCCTGGAGTGTAACACAGAACACTGAAGCTTTCTTT
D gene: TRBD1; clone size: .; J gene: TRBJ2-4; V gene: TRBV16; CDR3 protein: CASSPGQAAWQPKNIQYF; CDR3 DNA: TGTGCCAGCAGCCCCGGACAGGCGGCCTGGCAGCCCAAAAACATTCAGTACTTC
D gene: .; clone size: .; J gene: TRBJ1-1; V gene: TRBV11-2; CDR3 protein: CASSSVQGYEAFF; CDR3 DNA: TGTGCCAGCAGCTCAGTACAGGGATATGAAGCTTTCTTT
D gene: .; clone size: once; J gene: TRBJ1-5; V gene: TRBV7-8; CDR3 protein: CASSLNRPGSNQPQHF; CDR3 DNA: TGTGCCAGCAGCTTAAATCGGCCGGGCAGCAATCAGCCCCAGCATTTT
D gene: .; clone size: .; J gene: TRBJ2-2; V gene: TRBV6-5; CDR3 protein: CASGQGYTGELFF; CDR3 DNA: TGTGCCAGCGGTCAGGGATACACCGGGGAGCTGTTTTTT
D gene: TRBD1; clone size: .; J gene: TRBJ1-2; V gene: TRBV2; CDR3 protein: CASSAQGANYGYTF; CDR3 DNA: TGTGCCAGCAGTGCACAGGGGGCTAACTATGGCTACACCTTC